This TCR beta chain was identified during a study of T-cell reconstitution after alpha-beta-depleted transplantation in children. Regarding the study as a whole: Where some patients showed high TCRbeta diversity at day 60, it came from recipient T cells and thymic progenitors that had survived.

Note on this clonotype: Its antigen is currently unknown.

V dropped 6 bases and J dropped 8 bases, with 19 bases sitting between them. Looked up from germline, CDR1 is LNHDA and CDR2 is SQIVND (reference sequence). The CDR3 has 14 residues. Using unique molecular identifiers, the investigators prepared the TCRbeta library. One entry per CDR3 protein, called by TCRdb with MiXCR from the PCR reads. The sample has 250,000 to 400,000 distinct CDR3 sequences; around 25% are singletons. This receptor was obtained from a male patient younger than 18 who had a stem cell transplant for acute lymphoblastic leukemia, so the T cells may come from the graft donor. Source: PBMCs, mostly from graft donor cells, taken 180 days after TCRalphabeta/CD19-depleted stem cell transplant. V gene TRBV19 combines with J gene TRBJ1-1; TRBD1 is a possible D gene (5 bases). The CDR3 loop reads CASSSRAGPLEAFF. CDR3 nucleotide sequence: TGTGCCAGTAGCTCCAGGGCAGGCCCTTTGGAAGCTTTCTTT.